The 30 T cell receptor beta chains presented below share a single source sample, sequenced in a study of blood T cell repertoires in COVID-19. Assay used: immunoSEQ multiplex PCR; TCRdb lists only in-frame clones, some missing. The profile shows some 230,000 clones, just over 85% of them singletons. The sequenced sample was peripheral blood. These receptors were obtained from a man under 40 who had recovered from COVID-19.

This chain uses TRBV11-3 with TRBJ2-6, with 9 positions matching TRBD2. The trim removed 4 bases at V and 4 bases at J, leaving 17 bases unmatched. The CDR3 spans 20 residues. From germline, CDR1 is SGHNT and CDR2 YENEEA. The CDR3 is CASSSPPGGGGAEGANVLTF. The CDR3 coding sequence is TGTGCCAGCAGCTCCCCCCCGGGCGGCGGGGGGGCGGAGGGGGCCAACGTCCTGACTTTC.

This chain links TRBV3-1 (or the pseudogene TRBV3-2) with TRBJ2-7; 8 nucleotides agree with TRBD1. The germline V gene encodes CDR1 LGHDT and CDR2 YNNKEL (reference sequence). V shed 4 bases, J shed 0 bases, and the junction held 11 bases outside the gene matches. CDR3 length: 17 residues. The CDR3 sequence is CASSRPGQGLRSYEQYF. The CDR3 DNA is TGTGCCAGCAGCCGCCCTGGACAGGGTTTACGCTCCTACGAGCAGTACTTC.

This chain connects TRBV10-2 to TRBJ2-3; 9 bases match TRBD2. With V trimmed by 2 bases and J by 0 bases, 9 bases remained unmatched. Germline assignment: CDR1 WSHSY and CDR2 SAAADI. The CDR3 covers 18 residues. The CDR3 spells CASSEAGGGYSSTDTQYF. The DNA for the CDR3 is TGCGCCAGCAGTGAGGCGGGGGGGGGTTATTCTAGCACAGATACGCAGTATTTT.

V usage is TRBV3-1 (or the pseudogene TRBV3-2) and J usage is TRBJ2-1; the D is unclear. The CDR3 spans 14 residues. V was trimmed by 2 bases and J by 6 bases, leaving 11 bases between them. Germline assignment: CDR1 LGHDT and CDR2 YNNKEL (reference sequence). CDR3 loop: CASSQSDIGNEQFF. CDR3 in DNA: TGTGCCAGCAGCCAAAGCGATATAGGCAATGAGCAGTTCTTC.

This sequence joins TRBV27 and TRBJ2-3, with TRBD2 matching over 15 bases. The V gene's germline CDR1 is MNHEY and CDR2 SMNVEV (reference sequence). V dropped 2 bases and J dropped 4; count of bases not matched to a gene: 7. This CDR3 spans 18 amino acids. The CDR3 is CASSLGRTSGGASDTQYF. The DNA for the CDR3 is TGTGCCAGCAGTTTAGGACGGACTAGCGGGGGGGCATCAGATACGCAGTATTTT.

The V call is TRBV5-1, the J call TRBJ1-2; maybe TRBD1 (6 bases). The V end lost 0 bases, the J end lost 6 bases, and 21 bases lay between the germline ends. This CDR3 is 17 amino acids long. Per the germline V gene, CDR1 is SGHRS and CDR2 is YFSETQ. As DNA, the CDR3 is TGCGCCAGCAGCTTGGCCGGGACAACTAGTTCTCGGGATGGCTACACCTTC. Amino acid sequence: CASSLAGTTSSRDGYTF.

The gene calls are TRBV19 and TRBJ1-1; 9 bases agree with TRBD1. CDR1 is LNHDA and CDR2 is SQIVND in the germline V gene (reference sequence). Trimming removed 1 base from V and 3 bases from J; junction bases left unmatched: 3. The CDR3 length is 15 residues. This chain's CDR3 is CASSIAGTGHTEAFF. The CDR3 DNA reads TGTGCCAGTAGTATAGCGGGGACAGGGCACACTGAAGCTTTCTTT.

CDR3 DNA sequence: TGTGCCAGCTCACCCCGGACAGGCGCGTACCCCAATCAGCCCCAGCATTTT. Protein: CASSPRTGAYPNQPQHF. The rearrangement links TRBV18 to TRBJ1-5; TRBD1 matches 7 bases. This CDR3 comprises 17 residues. J gave up 3 bases and V 3 bases, and 11 bases lay outside the gene matches. Germline V gene data show CDR1 as KGHSH and CDR2 as LQKENI.

This rearrangement joins TRBV18 to TRBJ1-2, with a tentative D call TRBD1 (6 bases). V dropped 2 bases and J dropped 4 bases, with 11 bases sitting between them. The CDR3 totals 14 residues. The V gene's germline CDR1 is KGHSH and CDR2 LQKENI. This CDR3 is CASSPGRDTYGYTF. The DNA of the CDR3 is TGTGCCAGCTCACCAGGCCGGGACACCTATGGCTACACCTTC.

The rearrangement joins TRBV7-2 to TRBJ2-7, with 11 bases identical to TRBD2. Germline trimming cut 1 base from V and 3 bases from J; bases unmatched to any gene: 5. The CDR3 is 16 amino acids. Germline V gives CDR1 SGHTA, CDR2 FQGNSA. This chain's CDR3 is CASSLGASGGLYEQYF. CDR3 nucleotide sequence: TGTGCCAGCAGCTTAGGGGCTAGCGGGGGGCTCTACGAGCAGTACTTC.

As for this clone: Other nucleotide sequences in the sample specify the same CDR3. V usage is TRBV7-2 and J usage is TRBJ2-5; no definite D call. Germline CDR1 is SGHTA and CDR2 is FQGNSA. The V and J ends lost 5 bases and 5 bases respectively, with 6 bases between them. The CDR3 runs to 11 residues. CDR3 in amino acids: CASSPRETQYF. Here the CDR3 DNA reads TGTGCCAGCAGCCCGAGGGAGACCCAGTACTTC. Full variable domain (outside the CDR3, taken from reference TRBV7-2 and TRBJ2-5): GAGVSQSPSNKVTEKGKDVELRCDPISGHTALYWYRQSLGQGLEFLIYFQGNSAPDKSGLPSDRFSAERTGGSVSTLTIQRTQQEDSAVYLCASSPRETQYFGPGTRLLVL.

The genes are TRBV2 and TRBJ1-2, with TRBD1 as a possible D gene (5 bases). Germline V gene sequence: CDR1 SNHLY, CDR2 FYNNEI. The V end lost 6 bases, the J end lost 7 bases, and 15 bases lay between the germline ends. This CDR3 spans 13 amino acids. CDR3 region: CASSLDQGSGYTF. CDR3 DNA sequence: TGTGCCAGCAGCCTAGACCAGGGCAGTGGCTACACCTTC.

The chain uses TRBV7-7 and TRBJ2-5, with 7 bases fitting TRBD1. V shed 1 base and J 0 bases; nucleotides not matched to a gene: 2. CDR1 and CDR2 (germline): SSHAT, FNYEAQ (reference sequence). This CDR3 spans 15 amino acids. The CDR3 DNA reads TGTGCCAGCAGCTTAGTTGGGACAGACCAAGAGACCCAGTACTTC. Protein product: CASSLVGTDQETQYF.

The chain carries TRBV11-3 and TRBJ1-1; a weak D match, TRBD1 (6 bases). The CDR3 totals 12 residues. Germline lookup yields CDR1 SGHNT and CDR2 YENEEA. Between the trimmed V and J ends, which lost 5 bases and 7 bases, there was a span of 11 bases. CDR3 protein: CASSLQGDEAFF. For the CDR3, the DNA is TGTGCCAGCAGCCTACAGGGTGATGAAGCTTTCTTT.

This clone was counted a single time. The chain employs TRBV23-1 and TRBJ2-5; D may be TRBD1 (6 bases). TRBV23-1 is marked as an open reading frame, function uncertain. V gave up 4 bases and J gave up 5 bases, with 11 bases separating them. This CDR3 is 13 amino acids long. CDR3 nucleotide sequence: TGCGCCAGCAGTCCCAGGGGAAGGGAGACCCAGTACTTC. The encoded protein is CASSPRGRETQYF.

The chain is built from TRBV6-5 and TRBJ2-2; the D gene is possibly TRBD2 (6 bases). V was clipped by 11 bases and J by 4 bases, with 14 bases between them. This CDR3 has 13 amino acids. Germline loops: CDR1 MNHEY, CDR2 SVGAGI. The CDR3: CACLRGSTGELFF. In DNA form, the CDR3 reads TGTGCCTGCCTACGGGGGAGCACCGGGGAGCTGTTTTTT.

V is TRBV3-1 (or the pseudogene TRBV3-2) and J is TRBJ2-1, with 8 bases matching TRBD1. This CDR3 region has 14 residues. Germline V CDR1 and CDR2: LGHDT, YNNKEL (reference sequence). V shed 11 bases, J shed 8 bases, and the junction held 14 bases outside the gene matches. This chain's CDR3 is CAVRGDRGNDEQFF. The CDR3 DNA follows: TGTGCCGTCCGGGGCGACAGGGGCAACGATGAGCAGTTCTTC.

In nucleotides, the CDR3 is TGTGCCAGCAGCTTGTCCCCCGGTACCTCATGGACCCAGTACTTC. This sequence encodes CASSLSPGTSWTQYF. V gene TRBV5-5 combines with J gene TRBJ2-5; no firm D call. The CDR3 loop spans 15 amino acids. Looked up from germline, CDR1 is SGHKS and CDR2 is YYEKEE (reference sequence). V was pared by 1 base and J by 7 bases, with 17 bases between.

The chain has TRBV6-5 and TRBJ1-5; no clear D gene. V was shortened by 9 bases and J by 1 base, with 10 bases between the two germline ends. The CDR3 consists of 13 residues. CDR1 MNHEY and CDR2 SVGAGI come from the germline V gene. The CDR3, as DNA: TGTGCCAGTTACACCGGGAGCAATCAGCCCCAGCATTTT. Amino acid sequence: CASYTGSNQPQHF.

The chain recombines TRBV15 with TRBJ2-3; maybe TRBD1 (6 bases). V shed 3 bases and J shed 0 bases, with 10 bases lying between them. CDR1 and CDR2 (germline): LNHNV, YYDKDF (reference sequence). This CDR3 comprises 15 residues. Here the CDR3 DNA reads TGTGCCACCAGCAGTTCTACAGGGAGCACAGATACGCAGTATTTT. This codes for CATSSSTGSTDTQYF.

The chain recombines TRBV7-7 with TRBJ2-5, with TRBD2 matching over 7 bases. Unmatched junction bases numbered 8, after V lost 4 bases and J lost 3 bases. Germline CDR1 SSHAT, CDR2 FNYEAQ (reference sequence). The CDR3 length is 15 residues. CDR3 sequence: CASSSPGAGEETQYF. The CDR3 DNA is TGTGCCAGCAGCTCGCCCGGGGCGGGGGAAGAGACCCAGTACTTC.

This clone was seen a few times. CDR3 residues: CASIEPPYGYTF. CDR3 DNA sequence: TGTGCCAGCATCGAGCCTCCCTATGGCTACACCTTC. The chain recombines TRBV6-5 with TRBJ1-2; no reliable D call. This CDR3 is 12 amino acids long. CDR1 MNHEY and CDR2 SVGAGI come from the germline V gene. Trimming took off 7 bases at V and 4 bases at J, with 10 bases between the two ends.

The chain joins TRBV11-3 to TRBJ2-7; 13 bases align to TRBD2. The germline V gene encodes CDR1 SGHNT and CDR2 YENEEA. This CDR3 region has 16 residues. J gave up 8 bases and V 4 bases, and 11 bases lay outside the gene matches. In DNA form, the CDR3 reads TGTGCCAGCAGCTCAACGACTAGCGGGGGGACGGCGAAGCAGTACTTC. It translates to CASSSTTSGGTAKQYF.

The chain uses TRBV4-1 and TRBJ2-5; 8 bases are a match to TRBD2. V lost 4 bases and J lost 7; bases outside the gene matches: 17. Germline-derived CDR1 and CDR2 are MGHRA and YSYEKL. The CDR3 sequence is 17 residues long. CDR3 DNA: TGCGCCAGCAGCCTGGACGTGTTAGCGGGGCCCCTAGGGACCCAGTACTTC. Its protein product is CASSLDVLAGPLGTQYF.

The chain employs TRBV6-4 and TRBJ1-2; the D gene is possibly TRBD1 (5 bases). The CDR3 loop spans 16 amino acids. V shed 11 bases and J shed 5 bases, with 27 bases lying between them. The germline CDR1 and CDR2 sequences are MRHNA and SNTAGT. CDR3: CALIKNYRTKGYGYTF. CDR3 DNA sequence: TGTGCCCTTATAAAGAACTACAGGACCAAGGGGTATGGCTACACCTTC.

The chain has TRBV6-2 or TRBV6-3 and TRBJ2-2, with TRBD2 matching 7 bases. V was clipped by 2 bases and J by 0 bases; unmatched bases: 9. CDR3 length: 18 amino acids. In germline, CDR1 is MNHEY, CDR2 SVGEGT. This CDR3 reads CASSYTSRGGANTGELFF. DNA for the CDR3: TGTGCCAGCAGTTACACCTCCCGCGGGGGAGCGAACACCGGGGAGCTGTTTTTT.

This chain joins TRBV5-1 and TRBJ2-7; 7 bases are shared with TRBD1. The CDR3 consists of 14 residues. CDR1 and CDR2 from the germline V gene are SGHRS and YFSETQ. V lost 5 bases and J lost 4; bases outside the gene matches: 9. The CDR3 DNA follows: TGCGCCAGCAGTAGGGGGCTCGTTGATTACGAGCAGTACTTC. Residues: CASSRGLVDYEQYF.

V usage is TRBV30 and J usage is TRBJ2-7; tentative D call: TRBD1 (6 bases). The germline V gene encodes CDR1 GTSNPN and CDR2 SVGIG (reference sequence). V dropped 2 bases and J dropped 1 base, with 24 bases sitting between them. The CDR3 runs 18 residues. CDR3 bases: TGTGCCTGGAGTCCCTACCAGGGGACACACCTCACTTCCTACGAGCAGTACTTC. Protein product: CAWSPYQGTHLTSYEQYF.

To note about this clone: An end of the junction does not agree with germline; a read error may underlie this. The chain uses TRBV5-4 and TRBJ1-1; 7 bases map to TRBD1. This CDR3 comprises 13 residues. Germline loops: CDR1 SGHNT, CDR2 YYREEE (reference sequence). CDR3 protein: CASNSRGPGKLIF. DNA for the CDR3: TGTGCCAGCAATAGTAGGGGGCCAGGTAAGCTTATCTTT.

This clone is a singleton in its sample. The chain employs TRBV11-2 and TRBJ1-1; TRBD1 aligns across 7 bases. V was clipped by 3 bases and J by 5 bases; unmatched bases: 9. This CDR3 spans 15 amino acids. The germline gives CDR1 SGHAT, CDR2 FQNNGV. The CDR3 DNA sequence: TGTGCCAGCAGCTTTACCGGACGACAGGGAACTGAAGCTTTCTTT. Translated: CASSFTGRQGTEAFF.